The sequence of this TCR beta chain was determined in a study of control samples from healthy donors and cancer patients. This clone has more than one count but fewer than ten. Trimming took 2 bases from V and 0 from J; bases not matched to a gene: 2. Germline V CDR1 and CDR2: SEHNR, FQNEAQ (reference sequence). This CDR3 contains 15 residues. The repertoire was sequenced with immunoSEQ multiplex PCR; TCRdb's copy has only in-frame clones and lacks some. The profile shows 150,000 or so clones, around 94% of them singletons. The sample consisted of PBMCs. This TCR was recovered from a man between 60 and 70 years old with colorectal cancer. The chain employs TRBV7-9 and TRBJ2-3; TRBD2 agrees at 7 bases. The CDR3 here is CASSLQRGSTDTQYF. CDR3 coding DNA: TGTGCCAGCAGCTTACAGCGGGGAAGCACAGATACGCAGTATTTT.